This T cell receptor beta chain emerged from a study of beta chain features in type 1 diabetes. Overall study results and limits: Naive, central memory and regulatory TCRB repertoires appeared more similar among patients than healthy donors.

Expressed TCRB transcripts were sequenced, since all the RNA that had been isolated was reverse transcribed. The data were produced by immunoSEQ multiplex PCR, yet TCRdb's version contains in-frame clones alone and is incomplete. Among around 250,000 clones listed, roughly 15% were seen once. Sorted CD4+ subsets: naive, central memory, regulatory, stem cell-like memory (CD45RO/CCR7/CD25/CD127/CD95/CD27 panel). A note on this clone: Its specificity is unknown.

The origin of this receptor is a woman in her thirties or forties in good health. The source material was naive CD4+ T cells from blood.

CDR3 coding DNA: TGTGCCAGTAGTATACACGAACAGGGTCGAGAGACCCAGTACTTC. Translating it yields CASSIHEQGRETQYF. The chain has TRBV19 and TRBJ2-5; TRBD1 is a possible D gene (6 bases). Looked up from germline, CDR1 is LNHDA and CDR2 is SQIVND (reference sequence). The length of the CDR3 is 15 residues. Trimming pared 2 bases from V and 4 bases from J, leaving 14 bases between.